This T cell receptor (beta chain) was captured in a study of cytomegalovirus exposure and HLA in healthy donors. Study-level results: A later analysis revealed that TCR association rates differed between HLA loci, peaking at DRB1 and bottoming out at HLA-C.

13 Jbeta primers and 60 Vbeta primers were used for the PCR. This table comes from immunoSEQ multiplex PCR, and its TCRdb copy is limited to in-frame clones, with some not included. Among 120,000 or so clones, about 9.4% were seen once, and the ten largest hold around 6.1%. With respect to this clone: Its antigen is not known.

Sequencing used PBMCs. The clonotype originates from a woman aged 40 to 49 in good health and CMV-seropositive.

CDR3 loop: CATGSETQYF. In DNA, the CDR3 is TGTGCCACAGGGTCGGAGACCCAGTACTTC. The chain has TRBV6-6 and TRBJ2-5; a possible D gene is TRBD1 (5 bases). This CDR3 is built from 10 residues. CDR1 is MNHNY and CDR2 is SVGAGI in the germline V gene (reference sequence). V shed 10 bases and J shed 5 bases, with 8 bases lying between them.